This T cell receptor beta chain was sequenced for a study of regulatory T cells in long-lasting Graves disease. Study-wide points: Clonotypes that were public and shared totalled around 2,700 in persistent patients versus around 1,000 in new patients. There were preferences for TRBV28, TRBJ1-2 and TRBJ2-5 in persistent disease.

Assembly of TCR beta libraries relied on iRepertoire HTBI primers together with Arm-PCR of CDR3 regions. Each CDR3 protein is one row after TCRdb ran MiXCR on the multiplex PCR reads. The table shows about 300,000 distinct CDR3 sequences, with roughly a fifth occurring only once. About this clonotype: Its target is unknown.

Time point in this sample: persistent/refractory GD, antithyroid drugs over 5 years with positive TRAb. With RNA extracted from PBMCs as input, the TCR library was made. Graves' disease was diagnosed by American Thyroid Association guidelines. The CDR3 totals 15 residues. The V gene lost 5 bases and the J gene lost 5 bases, with 21 bases spanning the gap. Germline CDR1 reads DFQATT; CDR2 reads SNEGSKA (reference sequence). The sample was peripheral blood mononuclear cells (PBMCs), taken when the disease was refractory, from a patient treated with antithyroid drugs. The chain carries TRBV20-1 and TRBJ1-2; D gene unclear. The receptor's source is a female donor with Graves disease. In DNA, the CDR3 is TGCAGTGCTGCCCCCGGGCCTGGGATAGGGTATGGCTACACCTTC. This codes for CSAAPGPGIGYGYTF.